What follows are 22 T cell receptor beta chains derived from one specimen sequenced in a study of T cell responses to AZD1222 COVID-19 vaccine. Data came from immunoSEQ multiplex PCR; TCRdb stores just in-frame clones and leaves some out. This sample has 90,000 to 150,000 clones, with approximately 90% found just once. The sample here was peripheral blood, taken 28 days after the second AZD1222 dose. The receptors stem from an adult who received the AZD1222 COVID-19 vaccine.

CDR3 residues: CAIKEDRNTEAFF. In DNA form, the CDR3 reads TGTGCCATCAAAGAGGATCGGAACACTGAAGCTTTCTTT. This rearrangement joins TRBV10-3 to TRBJ1-1; D is unresolved. Trimming left V 7 bases short and J 1 base short, with 10 bases between. This CDR3 region has 13 residues. Germline V CDR1 and CDR2: ENHRY, SYGVKD.

The chain carries TRBV6-2 or TRBV6-3 and TRBJ2-5, with D unclear. There are 15 residues in the CDR3. Per germline, CDR1 MNHEY and CDR2 SVGEGT. Trimming left V 2 bases short and J 1 base short, with 11 bases between. This chain's CDR3 is CASSYRPVTQETQYF. The CDR3 DNA reads TGTGCCAGCAGTTACCGGCCAGTGACCCAAGAGACCCAGTACTTC.

CDR3 nucleotides: TGTGCCAGCAGCTTAACAGGCCCGACAGAGAATGAAAAACTGTTTTTT. It yields the protein CASSLTGPTENEKLFF. The chain links TRBV11-1 to TRBJ1-4; perhaps TRBD1 as D (5 bases). The CDR3 loop spans 16 amino acids. Trimming left V 2 bases short and J 5 bases short, with 15 bases between. The germline V gene encodes CDR1 SGHAT and CDR2 FQDESV (reference sequence).

This clone was seen just once. The V gene is TRBV6-2 or TRBV6-3, the J gene TRBJ1-5; D is perhaps TRBD1 (5 bases). V shed 2 bases and J shed 3 bases, with 14 bases lying between them. CDR3 length equals 16 residues. In germline, CDR1 is MNHEY, CDR2 SVGEGT. In DNA form, the CDR3 reads TGTGCCAGCAGTTACGGAATCCCTGGGGCCAATCAGCCCCAGCATTTT. This sequence encodes CASSYGIPGANQPQHF.

The chain links TRBV28 to TRBJ1-1, with D possibly being TRBD1 (5 bases). The CDR3 runs to 17 residues. Trimming cost V 7 bases and J 1 base, with 22 bases left between them. Looked up from germline, CDR1 is MDHEN and CDR2 is SYDVKM. CDR3 sequence reads: CASIPGSAAGWNTEAFF. CDR3 sequence (DNA): TGTGCCAGCATCCCAGGGTCCGCGGCAGGATGGAACACTGAAGCTTTCTTT. Filled out from reference TRBV28 and TRBJ1-1, the complete variable domain reads DVKVTQSSRYLVKRTGEKVFLECVQDMDHENMFWYRQDPGLGLRLIYFSYDVKMKEKGDIPEGYSVSREKKERFSLILESASTNQTSMYLCASIPGSAAGWNTEAFFGQGTRLTVV.

This clone was recorded a few times. CDR3 sequence: CASSMWMNTEAFF. As DNA, the CDR3 is TGTGCCAGTAGTATGTGGATGAACACTGAAGCTTTCTTT. J is TRBJ1-1 and V is TRBV19, with D unclear. The CDR3 covers 13 residues. V lost 3 bases and J 0 bases, leaving 5 bases between the germline ends. Germline V gives CDR1 LNHDA, CDR2 SQIVND (reference sequence).

This chain connects TRBV4-2 to TRBJ2-2; no firm D call. The CDR3 length is 14 residues. In germline, CDR1 is LGHNA, CDR2 YNFKEQ. Trimming cost V 0 bases and J 6 bases, with 8 bases left between them. The CDR3 here is CASSQEMEPGELFF. DNA for the CDR3: TGTGCCAGCAGCCAAGAGATGGAGCCCGGGGAGCTGTTTTTT.

The chain couples TRBV15 to TRBJ1-3; D is undetermined. V gave up 1 base and J gave up 0 bases, with 7 bases separating them. CDR3 length equals 15 residues. Germline lookup yields CDR1 LNHNV and CDR2 YYDKDF (reference sequence). The CDR3 DNA sequence: TGTGCCACCAGCAGAGTTATTGGCTCTGGAAACACCATATATTTT. Encoded protein: CATSRVIGSGNTIYF.

This clone came up once. As DNA, the CDR3 is TGTGCCAGTAGTTTCCTAACAGGGGCGGGCACTGAAGCTTTCTTT. It yields the protein CASSFLTGAGTEAFF. This sequence joins TRBV19 and TRBJ1-1; 7 bases align to TRBD1. Trimming took 5 bases from V and 4 from J; bases not matched to a gene: 10. This CDR3 contains 15 residues. Germline V gene sequence: CDR1 LNHDA, CDR2 SQIVND (reference sequence).

This clone came up once. This chain links TRBV5-5 with TRBJ2-7; 7 nucleotides line up with TRBD1. The CDR3 length is 16 residues. Germline loops: CDR1 SGHKS, CDR2 YYEKEE (reference sequence). V was clipped by 4 bases and J by 2 bases; unmatched bases: 12. The CDR3 DNA reads as TGTGCCAGCAGCGCATACAAAGGGGGCGCCCCCTACGAGCAGTACTTC. It yields the protein CASSAYKGGAPYEQYF.

This chain uses TRBV4-3 with TRBJ1-2; 9 bases agree with TRBD1. Germline assignment: CDR1 LGHNA and CDR2 YSLEER. This CDR3 has 15 residues. The J segment lost 5 bases and the V segment lost 4 bases, leaving 8 bases of the junction unmatched. The CDR3 protein is CASSPGTGLTYGYTF. For the CDR3, the DNA is TGCGCCAGCAGCCCAGGGACAGGGCTAACATATGGCTACACCTTC.

This clone was detected only once. J is TRBJ1-3 and V is TRBV28; D is unclear. The CDR3 extends over 13 amino acids. Per the germline V gene, CDR1 is MDHEN and CDR2 is SYDVKM. V lost 5 bases, J lost 0 bases, and 5 bases lay in between. In DNA form, the CDR3 reads TGTGCCAGCAGTCCACACTCTGGAAACACCATATATTTT. Translation: CASSPHSGNTIYF.

The V call is TRBV7-2, the J call TRBJ1-1, with 8 positions matching TRBD1. The germline V gene encodes CDR1 SGHTA and CDR2 FQGNSA. CDR3 length: 12 residues. The trim removed 5 bases at V and 12 bases at J, leaving 8 bases unmatched. The CDR3 here is CASSTRTGSTFF. In DNA form, the CDR3 reads TGTGCCAGCAGCACACGGACAGGGTCGACTTTCTTT.

V and J are TRBV5-1 and TRBJ2-1; 9 bases line up with TRBD2. From germline, CDR1 is SGHRS and CDR2 YFSETQ. CDR3 length equals 15 residues. The trim removed 4 bases at V and 4 bases at J, leaving 6 bases unmatched. CDR3 sequence (DNA): TGCGCCAGCAGCCCAGGGACTAGCAAATACAATGAGCAGTTCTTC. Translating it yields CASSPGTSKYNEQFF.

The chain has TRBV10-3 and TRBJ1-1, with D maybe TRBD1 (5 bases). The germline CDR1 and CDR2 sequences are ENHRY and SYGVKD. CDR3 length equals 14 residues. Trimming pared 5 bases from V and 7 bases from J, leaving 17 bases between. CDR3 sequence reads: CAISPGPQGGEAFF. The CDR3 coding sequence is TGTGCCATCAGTCCGGGACCCCAGGGCGGTGAAGCTTTCTTT.

CDR3 bases: TGTGCCATATTGGGGGATGGCTACACCTTC. As protein: CAILGDGYTF. The chain employs TRBV12-3 or TRBV12-4 and TRBJ1-2; D is possibly TRBD1 (5 bases). The CDR3 totals 10 residues. Trimming pared 10 bases from V and 6 bases from J, leaving 9 bases between.

This rearrangement joins TRBV10-3 to TRBJ1-5, with 7 bases aligning to TRBD1. With V trimmed by 6 bases and J by 2 bases, 7 bases remained unmatched. The CDR3 has 15 residues. CDR1 and CDR2 (germline): ENHRY, SYGVKD. CDR3 sequence reads: CAISPDRVGNQPQHF. The CDR3 DNA reads TGTGCCATCAGCCCTGACAGGGTTGGCAATCAGCCCCAGCATTTT.

The chain links TRBV7-9 to TRBJ2-7, with a possible D match to TRBD2 (6 bases). This CDR3 is built from 13 residues. Germline values: CDR1 SEHNR, CDR2 FQNEAQ (reference sequence). Trimming removed 7 bases at V and 2 bases at J, with 12 bases between. The CDR3 protein is CASTEPSAYEQYF. CDR3 nucleotides: TGTGCCAGCACCGAACCTAGCGCCTACGAGCAGTACTTC. The variable domain in full, completed from reference TRBV7-9 and TRBJ2-7, reads DTGVSQNPRHKITKRGQNVTFRCDPISEHNRLYWYRQTLGQGPEFLTYFQNEAQLEKSRLLSDRFSAERPKGSFSTLEIQRTEQGDSAMYLCASTEPSAYEQYFGPGTRLTVT.

The chain is built from TRBV9 and TRBJ2-3; D remains unclear. The V end lost 0 bases, the J end lost 0 bases, and 11 bases lay between the germline ends. CDR3 length: 16 amino acids. The germline V gene has CDR1 SGDLS and CDR2 YYNGEE. The CDR3 DNA is TGTGCCAGCAGCGTAGCTAACGGATTAAGCACAGATACGCAGTATTTT. This encodes CASSVANGLSTDTQYF. The full variable domain, completed using reference TRBV9 and TRBJ2-3, is DSGVTQTPKHLITATGQRVTLRCSPRSGDLSVYWYQQSLDQGLQFLIQYYNGEERAKGNILERFSAQQFPDLHSELNLSSLELGDSALYFCASSVANGLSTDTQYFGPGTRLTVL.

The chain has TRBV19 and TRBJ2-5, with D unclear. Germline CDR1 is LNHDA and CDR2 is SQIVND (reference sequence). Trimming removed 6 bases from V and 5 bases from J, with 19 bases in between. The CDR3 sequence is 15 residues long. The CDR3 reads CASSPEVGLGETQYF. DNA for the CDR3: TGTGCCAGTAGCCCCGAGGTGGGCTTAGGGGAGACCCAGTACTTC.

V is TRBV19 and J is TRBJ1-2; 7 bases match TRBD1. Trimming removed 4 bases from V and 8 bases from J; junction bases left unmatched: 4. Germline V gene sequence: CDR1 LNHDA, CDR2 SQIVND (reference sequence). The CDR3 contains 12 residues. This chain's CDR3 is CASSTRQGGYTF. The CDR3 coding sequence is TGTGCCAGTAGTACCCGACAGGGAGGCTACACCTTC.

This clone was picked up one time. J is TRBJ1-2 and V is TRBV9, with D tentatively TRBD1 (5 bases). Trimming took off 0 bases at V and 8 bases at J, with 17 bases between the two ends. Germline V gives CDR1 SGDLS, CDR2 YYNGEE. The CDR3 loop spans 15 amino acids. CDR3 in amino acids: CASSVGRLLEGGYTF. The CDR3 DNA reads TGTGCCAGCAGCGTAGGACGCTTATTGGAGGGGGGCTACACCTTC.